The 11 T cell receptor beta chains below all came from one sample that was sequenced in a study of T cells after yellow fever vaccination. Each CDR3 protein is one row after TCRdb ran MiXCR on the 5' RACE reads. In the table there are some 560,000 distinct CDR3 sequences, roughly a sixth of which are singletons. The sequencing used PBMCs, collected 4 to 6 days after the first yellow fever vaccination. These receptor sequences come from a man between 18 and 35 years old who received the YFV17D yellow fever vaccine.

This clonotype was seen a single time. The V and J genes are TRBV18 and TRBJ2-1, with D tentatively TRBD1 (6 bases). Germline CDR1 and CDR2: KGHSH and LQKENI. The CDR3 sequence is 14 residues long. The germline V and J ends were trimmed by 4 bases and 6 bases, with 13 bases remaining between them. The CDR3 region is CASSQQQGSNEQFF. CDR3 DNA sequence: TGTGCCAGCTCACAACAACAGGGTTCCAATGAGCAGTTCTTC.

This rearrangement joins TRBV5-4 to TRBJ1-4; D unresolved. The CDR3 spans 12 residues. In germline, CDR1 is SGHNT, CDR2 YYREEE (reference sequence). V was cut by 7 bases and J by 8 bases, with 12 bases left in between. The CDR3 DNA reads TGTGCCAGCCAAAAGAAAGGAGAAAAACTGTTTTTT. Encoded protein: CASQKKGEKLFF.

This chain joins TRBV9 and TRBJ2-7; 7 bases fit TRBD2. This CDR3 has 12 amino acids. From germline, CDR1 is SGDLS and CDR2 YYNGEE. The CDR3 spells CLMGTTFYEQYV. The CDR3 DNA reads as TGTTTGATGGGGACTACCTTTTACGAGCAGTACGTC.

The V and J genes are TRBV20-1 and TRBJ2-3, with no clear D. The germline gives CDR1 DFQATT, CDR2 SNEGSKA (reference sequence). V was clipped by 7 bases and J by 0 bases, with 11 bases between them. The CDR3 contains 13 residues. Written as DNA, the CDR3 is TGCAGTGTTGGAAGCACTAGCACAGATACGCAGTATTTT. Amino acids: CSVGSTSTDTQYF.

The J gene is TRBJ2-2, the V gene TRBV5-1; D is uncertain. The V end lost 4 bases, the J end lost 2 bases, and 12 bases lay between the germline ends. CDR3 length: 15 amino acids. Germline CDR1 SGHRS, CDR2 YFSETQ. CDR3 sequence reads: CASSRTKGNTGELFF. CDR3 DNA sequence: TGCGCCAGCAGCCGGACCAAGGGAAACACCGGGGAGCTGTTTTTT.

The chain uses TRBV29-1 and TRBJ2-5; 7 nucleotides agree with TRBD1. The CDR3 has 13 amino acids. The V gene end was trimmed by 2 bases and the J gene end by 5 bases; junction bases not matched to a gene: 5. The germline V gene encodes CDR1 SQVTM and CDR2 ANQGSEA. DNA for the CDR3: TGCAGCGTTGAAAAGGGGGCGGGTGAGACCCAGTACTTC. As protein: CSVEKGAGETQYF.

V is TRBV4-2 and J is TRBJ2-5; perhaps D is TRBD1 or TRBD2 (6 bases each). The CDR3 consists of 16 residues. Germline values: CDR1 LGHNA, CDR2 YNFKEQ. Trimming left V 0 bases short and J 3 bases short, with 14 bases between. DNA for the CDR3: TGTGCCAGCAGCCAAGATCCCCGGGGGCCGAAAGAGACCCAGTACTTC. Protein sequence: CASSQDPRGPKETQYF.

V gene TRBV30 combines with J gene TRBJ1-1, with D possibly matching TRBD1 (5 bases). The germline V gene encodes CDR1 GTSNPN and CDR2 SVGIG (reference sequence). Trimming stripped 7 bases from V and 1 base from J, with 13 bases between. This CDR3 contains 13 residues. The CDR3 here is CALGRAPNTEAFF. The DNA of the CDR3 is TGTGCCTTGGGCAGGGCCCCGAACACTGAAGCTTTCTTT.

This clonotype was observed many times. The chain employs TRBV20-1 and TRBJ2-1; no firm D call. Trimming pared 0 bases from V and 13 bases from J, leaving 13 bases between. CDR1 and CDR2 from the germline V gene are DFQATT and SNEGSKA (reference sequence). CDR3 length: 12 amino acids. The CDR3 here is CSAREDDPRQFF. In DNA form, the CDR3 reads TGCAGTGCTAGAGAAGATGACCCCCGACAGTTCTTC.

The chain joins TRBV6-1 to TRBJ2-7, with TRBD2 as a possible D gene (6 bases). From germline, CDR1 is MNHNS and CDR2 SASEGT. The CDR3 is 14 amino acids. V dropped 5 bases and J dropped 4 bases, with 15 bases sitting between them. The CDR3 bases are TGTGCCAGCAGTACCCAGGCGGGGCCTTACGAGCAGTACTTC. Translated, it gives CASSTQAGPYEQYF.

Many counts were recorded for this clonotype. This sequence joins TRBV5-1 and TRBJ1-1, with 9 bases lining up with TRBD1. Germline CDR1 is SGHRS and CDR2 is YFSETQ. The CDR3 is 19 residues long. V dropped 0 bases and J dropped 5; count of bases not matched to a gene: 17. CDR3 loop: CASSLGVISAGTGRTEAFF. The CDR3, as DNA: TGCGCCAGCAGCTTGGGGGTTATCAGTGCCGGGACAGGGAGGACTGAAGCTTTCTTT.